This T cell receptor (beta chain) was sequenced during a study of Ad26.COV2.S vaccination and SARS-CoV-2 variants. General observations from the study: Ad26.COV2.S recipients had broader spike-specific TCRs (P = 0.0014).

As to treatment: around 19 received Ad26.COV2.S at low or high dose, single or two shots; 5 received placebo; per-sample allocation not given. Following the first vaccine or placebo injection, samples were taken on day 63. This CDR3 comprises 14 residues. The germline V gene has CDR1 MNHEY and CDR2 SVGEGT. V lost 5 bases, J lost 1 base, and 11 bases lay in between. Concerning this clone itself: Its antigen is as yet unknown.

Produced via immunoSEQ multiplex PCR; TCRdb's table is partial and in-frame only. The sample gives around 450,000 clones, 80% to 95% of which show up once; approximately 4.5% is in the top ten. Sequenced here: peripheral blood, sampled in a trial of Ad26.COV2.S vaccine versus placebo. J is TRBJ2-5 and V is TRBV6-2 or TRBV6-3, with D possibly TRBD2 on 7 matching bases. The receptor was derived from a person aged 18-65 years who received the Ad26.COV2.S COVID-19 vaccine or a placebo. CDR3 bases: TGTGCCAGCAGTCGCGGGGGCCTCCAAGAGACCCAGTACTTC. Amino acids: CASSRGGLQETQYF.